This is a list of T cell receptor beta chains from one sample in a study of shared clonotypes between healthy human individuals. Here immunoSEQ multiplex PCR was the method, and the copy in TCRdb shows in-frame clones only, minus some. Found here are approximately 600,000 clones, roughly 95% of them singletons; the top ten hold 0.11%. Sequenced material: naive CD8+ T cells sorted from blood. Receptor source: a woman aged 25 to 39 in good health. Each CDR3 is given with its conserved first and last residue. The order of the fields is CDR3 DNA, CDR3 protein, V gene, clone size, D gene, J gene. A D gene is named only where the DNA matches it firmly. The size field is filled for only some rows; it gives once, few, many or a size class.

TGTGCCAGCAGTTTGCTGGGCGGGCGTGGGATAGAAAAACTGTTTTTT	CASSLLGGRGIEKLFF	TRBV28	.	.	TRBJ1-4
TGTGCCAGCATCCCCGTGGCGGGAGGGTACACCGGGGAGCTGTTTTTT	CASIPVAGGYTGELFF	TRBV28	.	TRBD2	TRBJ2-2
TGTGCCAGCAGTCTACCCGGGACTAGCGTAGGGGCGTATTTT	CASSLPGTSVGAYF	TRBV27	.	TRBD2	TRBJ2-3
TGTGCCAGCAGTTACAGAGGTTATCCCTACGAGCAGTACTTC	CASSYRGYPYEQYF	TRBV6-6	.	.	TRBJ2-7
TGTGCCAGCAGCTTAGTGGACTACGAGCAGTACTTC	CASSLVDYEQYF	TRBV7-9	.	.	TRBJ2-7
TGTGCGACCCGCTCCAATCCGGGCCCCCGAGGGGAGACCCAGTACTTC	CATRSNPGPRGETQYF	TRBV7-9	.	.	TRBJ2-5
TGTGCCAGTAGTACCCAGGACAGGGTCTATGGCTACACCTTC	CASSTQDRVYGYTF	TRBV19	few	TRBD1	TRBJ1-2
TGTGCCAGCACTAGCTCCTACAATGAGCAGTTCTTC	CASTSSYNEQFF	TRBV6-5	.	.	TRBJ2-1
TGTGCCAGCAGTTATCCTAAGGGGGGGCGGGAGCTTTACGAGCAGTACTTC	CASSYPKGGRELYEQYF	TRBV7-9	.	.	TRBJ2-7
TGTGCCAGCAGCCCACAGAACACTGAAGCTTTCTTT	CASSPQNTEAFF	TRBV7-8	.	.	TRBJ1-1
TGTGCCAGCAGCTCTGGACAGGGTGCACCCCAAACTTTCTTT	CASSSGQGAPQTFF	TRBV5-6	.	TRBD1	TRBJ1-1
TGCGCCAGCAGCCAAGGACAGATGAACACTGAAGCTTTCTTT	CASSQGQMNTEAFF	TRBV5-1	few	.	TRBJ1-1
TGTGCCAGCGAGGATGACGAGCAGTACTTC	CASEDDEQYF	TRBV7-9	.	.	TRBJ2-7
TGTGCCAGCAGTCTCGCAGGGGGCGGGACTGAAGCTTTCTTT	CASSLAGGGTEAFF	TRBV27	.	TRBD1	TRBJ1-1
TGTGCCAGCAGCTTTTGGGTTGATACGCAGTATTTT	CASSFWVDTQYF	TRBV21-1	.	.	TRBJ2-3
TGCGCCAGCAGCCAAATAGCAGGGATGTCTGGAAACACCATATATTTT	CASSQIAGMSGNTIYF	TRBV4-1	once	.	TRBJ1-3
TGCGCCAGCAGCCAACAGGGGTCCTTCTCCTACGAGCAGTACTTC	CASSQQGSFSYEQYF	TRBV4-1	.	.	TRBJ2-7
TGCGCCAGCAGCTCTAGCGGGGGATCCTACGAGCAGTACTTC	CASSSSGGSYEQYF	TRBV5-1	.	TRBD2	TRBJ2-7
TGTGCCAGCAGCCCCGGGACAGGGGGCAACGAGCAGTACTTC	CASSPGTGGNEQYF	TRBV7-8	.	TRBD1	TRBJ2-7
TGTGCCAGCAGCCCGGTAATCTACGAGCAGTACTTC	CASSPVIYEQYF	TRBV11-2	.	.	TRBJ2-7
TGTGCCAGCAGTTCCGGGTACGGGACAGGGGGCTTTCAGCCCCAGCATTTT	CASSSGYGTGGFQPQHF	TRBV27	.	TRBD1	TRBJ1-5
TGTGCCAGCAGCTACGGCCACACAGATACGCAGTATTTT	CASSYGHTDTQYF	TRBV28	.	.	TRBJ2-3
TGTGCCAGCAGTCAGGGAAACACTGAAGCTTTCTTT	CASSQGNTEAFF	TRBV27	.	.	TRBJ1-1
TGTGCCAGCAGCCCCATCCCGGGACAGAGTCAGCCCCAGCATTTT	CASSPIPGQSQPQHF	TRBV5-4	once	TRBD1	TRBJ1-5
TGTGCCAGCAGCCAAGATATAGCAGGTGAGCAGTTCTTC	CASSQDIAGEQFF	TRBV14	.	.	TRBJ2-1
TGTGCCAGCAGCGCTGGACAGGCGGAGGCTTTCTTT	CASSAGQAEAFF	TRBV5-6	.	TRBD1	TRBJ1-1
TGTGCCAGCAGTCTTAGCGGGAGACTTTACAATGAGCAGTTCTTC	CASSLSGRLYNEQFF	TRBV27	.	TRBD2	TRBJ2-1
TGCGCCAGCAGCTATACGGGAGAACGCACAGATACGCAGTATTTT	CASSYTGERTDTQYF	TRBV5-1	.	.	TRBJ2-3
TGTGCCAGCAGTGAAGCCACGGGGTCCCTCACGGGTGAAGCTTTCTTT	CASSEATGSLTGEAFF	TRBV2	.	.	TRBJ1-1
TGCGCCAGCAGCCAAGAGGGGACTAGCAGCTACAATGAGCAGTTCTTC	CASSQEGTSSYNEQFF	TRBV4-1	.	TRBD2	TRBJ2-1
TGTGCCAGCAGCTTGGGGATTTTGCCTGAAGCTTTCTTT	CASSLGILPEAFF	TRBV5-5	.	.	TRBJ1-1
TGTGCCAGCAGTTTAGGACTGGGGCCATCCAATCAGCCCCAGCATTTT	CASSLGLGPSNQPQHF	TRBV28	.	.	TRBJ1-5
TGTGCCAGCAGCTTGGGTGCTGAAGCTTTCTTT	CASSLGAEAFF	TRBV5-4	.	.	TRBJ1-1
TGTGCCAGCAGGGGACTAGCGGGAGAGGCGTCCTACGAGCAGTACTTC	CASRGLAGEASYEQYF	TRBV6-6	.	TRBD2	TRBJ2-7
TGTGCCAGTAGCCCTCTCGATGGCAGGGGTCTCAATCAGCCCCAGCATTTT	CASSPLDGRGLNQPQHF	TRBV19	.	.	TRBJ1-5
TGTGCCAGCAGCCCCCTCAGCGGGCCCTCCTCCTACGAGCAGTACTTC	CASSPLSGPSSYEQYF	TRBV7-6	.	.	TRBJ2-7
TGTGCCAGCAGTGACGGACGGGGTAACACTGAAGCTTTCTTT	CASSDGRGNTEAFF	TRBV6-1	.	.	TRBJ1-1
TGTGCCAGCAGCCCCGGGACAGGCAATCAGCCCCAGCATTTT	CASSPGTGNQPQHF	TRBV7-9	.	TRBD1	TRBJ1-5
TGTGCCAGCAGCTTGAAGGCCTACGAGCAGTACTTC	CASSLKAYEQYF	TRBV7-9	.	.	TRBJ2-7
TGTGCCCAGTCGGGCGGGGGTCAGCCCCAGCATTTT	CAQSGGGQPQHF	TRBV25-1	.	.	TRBJ1-5
TGTGCCAGTAGTATCGTGGGCACCGGGGAGCTGTTTTTT	CASSIVGTGELFF	TRBV19	few	.	TRBJ2-2
TGCAGCGTTCGCAGGGGTCTCCGGCTCCAAGAGACCCAGTACTTC	CSVRRGLRLQETQYF	TRBV29-1	.	.	TRBJ2-5
TGCGCCTCCAAGACCGGGAGGGCCAGGTTGGACACCGGGGAGCTGTTTTTT	CASKTGRARLDTGELFF	TRBV5-1	.	TRBD2	TRBJ2-2
TGTGCCAGCAGCCGCCCTCTGGCAGCGGAGCCCCAGCATTTT	CASSRPLAAEPQHF	TRBV7-9	.	.	TRBJ1-5
TGTGCCAGCAGTGAAGTGGTCAACCCAGGAGCCGAGCAGTACTTC	CASSEVVNPGAEQYF	TRBV6-1	.	.	TRBJ2-7
TGTGCCAGCGGCCTTGCACTACATAAAGAGACCCAGTACTTC	CASGLALHKETQYF	TRBV7-9	.	.	TRBJ2-5
TGTGCCAGCAGCGGGACAGGGGATGCCGATACGCAGTATTTT	CASSGTGDADTQYF	TRBV27	.	TRBD1	TRBJ2-3
TGTGCCAGCAGTGTTCACCGAATCAGCGGGGAGCTGTTTTTT	CASSVHRISGELFF	TRBV25-1	.	.	TRBJ2-2
TGTGCCAGCAGCTCTACCCGGGGCAGGGGGCTGGGAGAGACCCAGTACTTC	CASSSTRGRGLGETQYF	TRBV13	.	TRBD1	TRBJ2-5
TGTGCCAGCAGTTTAGCGGGAGCTACCGGGGAGCTGTTTTTT	CASSLAGATGELFF	TRBV27	.	TRBD2	TRBJ2-2
TGTGCCAGCAGTTCCGGGACTAGCGGGAGTAGCTATGAGCAGTTCTTC	CASSSGTSGSSYEQFF	TRBV27	.	TRBD2	TRBJ2-1
TGTGCCAGCAGTTCGACAGAATACAATGAGCAGTTCTTC	CASSSTEYNEQFF	TRBV6-5	.	.	TRBJ2-1
TGTGCCAGTAGTTCAACTTACAGCAATCAGCCCCAGCATTTT	CASSSTYSNQPQHF	TRBV19	.	.	TRBJ1-5
TGTGCCAGCAGTTACTCGATCGCGGGGGGCTCCTACGAGCAGTACTTC	CASSYSIAGGSYEQYF	TRBV6-5	once	TRBD2	TRBJ2-7
TGTGCCAGCGGCCGGGGGAGTTCCTACGAGCAGTACTTC	CASGRGSSYEQYF	TRBV14	.	.	TRBJ2-7
TGTGCCACCAGCAGCTCGGGGTACGAGCAGTACTTC	CATSSSGYEQYF	TRBV15	.	.	TRBJ2-7
TGTGCCAGGGGCGGAGACAGGAGCGTCTACGAGCAGTACTTC	CARGGDRSVYEQYF	TRBV2	.	.	TRBJ2-7
TGCAGCGTTGGGGGGACTAGCGGGAGTAGCTACGAGCAGTACTTC	CSVGGTSGSSYEQYF	TRBV29-1	.	TRBD2	TRBJ2-7
TGTGCCAGCAGAACTCAGGGGCTCACTTCCTACGAGCAGTACTTC	CASRTQGLTSYEQYF	TRBV27	.	.	TRBJ2-7
TGCGCCAGCAGCCAAGATGCGGGACAGACTTACGAGCAGTACTTC	CASSQDAGQTYEQYF	TRBV4-1	.	.	TRBJ2-7